Listed below are T cell receptor beta chains from one sample, sequenced in a study of OX40 agonist ivuxolimab in advanced cancers. Only in-frame clones appear in the TCRdb table, and some are missing; sequencing was by immunoSEQ multiplex PCR. The sample includes fewer than 90,000 clones, more than 85% of them seen just once. The specimen comprised CD4+ or CD8+ T cells sorted from blood, sampled in a trial of the OX40 agonist ivuxolimab. The receptors were gathered from an adult with an advanced solid tumor such as melanoma, head and neck, liver or kidney cancer. CDR3s include the opening cysteine and the closing phenylalanine or tryptophan. The D gene is left open where the match is weak. Size is omitted from some rows. Given values are once, few, many or a class for expanded clones.

- - TRBJ2-5 TRBV19 CASSIEGGRSRETQYF TGTGCCAGTAGTATAGAAGGCGGTAGGTCGCGAGAGACCCAGTACTTC
TRBD2 - TRBJ2-3 TRBV5-8 CASPTWASGKDTQYF TGTGCCAGCCCAACCTGGGCTAGCGGGAAAGATACGCAGTATTTT
- - TRBJ2-7 TRBV5-1 CASSLPNTPFEQYF TGCGCCAGCAGCTTGCCCAACACCCCATTTGAGCAGTACTTC
TRBD1 - TRBJ2-7 TRBV5-5 CASSFQQGPYEQYF TGTGCCAGCAGCTTTCAACAGGGGCCCTACGAGCAGTACTTC
- - TRBJ2-6 TRBV19 CASSLTLPGANVLTF TGTGCCAGTAGTCTTACCCTTCCTGGGGCCAACGTCCTGACTTTC
- - TRBJ2-1 TRBV29-1 CSVPKIGEQFF TGCAGCGTCCCAAAAATTGGTGAGCAGTTCTTC
TRBD2 few TRBJ2-3 TRBV11-3 CASSLETASGRIGFPDTQYF TGTGCCAGCAGCTTAGAGACGGCTAGCGGGAGAATCGGTTTTCCAGATACGCAGTATTTT
TRBD2 - TRBJ2-5 TRBV13 CASSLGGGGETQYF TGTGCCAGCAGCTTAGGCGGGGGGGGAGAGACCCAGTACTTC
- - TRBJ2-7 TRBV27 CASSSRDFSYEQYF TGTGCCAGCAGTTCCCGGGACTTTTCCTACGAGCAGTACTTC
- - TRBJ1-1 TRBV5-1 CASSLVKGENTEAFF TGCGCCAGCAGCTTGGTGAAGGGGGAGAACACTGAAGCTTTCTTT
- once TRBJ2-7 TRBV11-2 CASSSLRGPLEQYF TGTGCCAGCAGCTCCCTCCGGGGCCCCCTCGAGCAGTACTTC
TRBD1 - TRBJ1-1 TRBV5-1 CASSGQGGTEAFF TGCGCCAGCAGCGGACAGGGAGGAACTGAAGCTTTCTTT
TRBD2 once TRBJ2-2 TRBV19 CASSIDWTSANTGELFF TGTGCCAGTAGTATAGACTGGACTAGCGCAAACACCGGGGAGCTGTTTTTT
TRBD1 - TRBJ2-7 TRBV5-1 CASSLGQGVDEQYF TGCGCCAGCAGCTTGGGGCAGGGGGTGGACGAGCAGTACTTC
- - TRBJ2-1 TRBV10-2 CASSDVTTLRNEQFF TGCGCCAGCAGTGACGTAACCACACTCCGCAATGAGCAGTTCTTC
- - TRBJ1-2 TRBV29-1 CSVEGPFIRSGYTF TGCAGCGTTGAAGGCCCCTTCATCCGCAGCGGCTACACCTTC
- - TRBJ2-4 TRBV11-3 CASTGLAKNIQYF TGTGCCAGCACAGGCTTAGCCAAAAACATTCAGTACTTC
TRBD2 - TRBJ2-3 TRBV27 CASSLSSGRTDTQYF TGTGCCAGCAGTCTCTCTAGCGGGAGAACAGATACGCAGTATTTT
- once TRBJ2-2 TRBV30 CAWRRGVAGELFF TGTGCCTGGAGGCGTGGGGTTGCCGGGGAGCTGTTTTTT
TRBD1 - TRBJ2-7 TRBV28 CASTLGGRGFSYEQYF TGTGCCAGCACCCTAGGGGGCAGGGGATTCTCCTACGAGCAGTACTTC
- - TRBJ1-5 TRBV6-6 CASIAQYSNQPQHF TGTGCCAGCATCGCCCAGTATAGCAATCAGCCCCAGCATTTT
TRBD2 once TRBJ2-1 TRBV11-3 CASSSTSGTDHEQFF TGTGCCAGCAGCTCTACTAGCGGGACTGATCATGAGCAGTTCTTC
- - TRBJ2-1 TRBV29-1 CSVRSVNEQFF TGCAGCGTTCGGAGCGTCAATGAGCAGTTCTTC
TRBD1 once TRBJ2-3 TRBV11-2 CASSAWDRGTDTQYF TGTGCCAGCAGCGCCTGGGACAGGGGAACAGATACGCAGTATTTT
TRBD2 - TRBJ2-7 TRBV13 CASSLRGRGEQYF TGTGCCAGCAGCTTACGCGGGAGGGGGGAGCAGTACTTC
- - TRBJ1-5 TRBV15 CATSRQRSNQPQHF TGTGCCACCAGCAGACAGAGAAGCAATCAGCCCCAGCATTTT
- - TRBJ2-1 TRBV19 CASSQSLAAYNEQFF TGTGCCAGTAGTCAGTCCCTAGCAGCTTACAATGAGCAGTTCTTC
- - TRBJ2-3 TRBV4-1 CASSQLGGGTQYF TGCGCCAGCAGCCAATTGGGAGGTGGGACGCAGTATTTT
- - TRBJ1-5 TRBV19 CASSDLRGSQPQHF TGTGCCAGCAGCGACTTACGGGGGAGTCAGCCCCAGCATTTT
- - TRBJ2-3 TRBV6-4 CATRRHAGQSTDTQYF TGTGCCACTAGAAGACACGCGGGACAGAGCACAGATACGCAGTATTTT
- - TRBJ1-5 TRBV23-1 CALGRGWNEEPQHF TGCGCCCTAGGGAGGGGATGGAATGAGGAGCCCCAGCATTTT
- once TRBJ2-2 TRBV9 CASSVVSNTGELFF TGTGCCAGCAGCGTCGTCTCGAACACCGGGGAGCTGTTTTTT
- - TRBJ1-2 TRBV29-1 CSVPWVGGNGYTF TGCAGCGTCCCTTGGGTGGGGGGAAATGGCTACACCTTC
- - TRBJ1-2 TRBV5-4 CASSSPLGQIYGYTF TGTGCCAGCAGCTCCCCCCTTGGGCAGATCTATGGCTACACCTTC
TRBD1 - TRBJ2-7 TRBV18 CASSPTGGYEQYF TGTGCCAGCTCTCCCACAGGGGGATACGAGCAGTACTTC
TRBD1 - TRBJ1-5 TRBV27 CASSDRGKGQPQHF TGTGCCAGCAGTGACAGGGGGAAGGGTCAGCCCCAGCATTTT
- - TRBJ2-7 TRBV6-5 CASKEGALYEQYF TGTGCCAGCAAGGAGGGGGCGTTGTACGAGCAGTACTTC
TRBD1 - TRBJ1-2 TRBV6-6 CASRDREDGYTF TGTGCCAGCAGGGACAGGGAGGACGGCTACACCTTC
- - TRBJ2-2 TRBV4-1 CASSQDPFGSGELFF TGCGCCAGCAGCCAAGACCCCTTCGGGAGCGGGGAGCTGTTTTTT
- - TRBJ1-1 TRBV28 CAISQGGTEAFF TGTGCCATCTCACAGGGAGGCACTGAAGCTTTCTTT